Following are 30 T cell receptor beta chains from one sample sequenced in a study of blood T cell repertoires in COVID-19. The method was immunoSEQ multiplex PCR; TCRdb's version includes in-frame clones alone and lacks a portion of them. The top ten hold 5.5% of the sample, which has 110,000 or so clones, approximately 89% seen once. What was sequenced was peripheral blood. The source is a woman in her sixties with COVID-19, enrolled during active disease.

This sequence joins TRBV2 and TRBJ1-5; no clear D. There are 15 residues in the CDR3. Trimming took 2 bases from V and 3 from J, leaving 11 bases between them. Per the germline V gene, CDR1 is SNHLY and CDR2 is FYNNEI. DNA for the CDR3: TGTGCCAGCAGTGAAAATCCGCAGTACAATCAGCCCCAGCATTTT. Translating gives CASSENPQYNQPQHF. The whole variable domain, remainder taken from reference TRBV2 and TRBJ1-5, is EPEVTQTPSHQVTQMGQEVILRCVPISNHLYFYWYRQILGQKVEFLVSFYNNEISEKSEIFDDQFSVERPDGSNFTLKIRSTKLEDSAMYFCASSENPQYNQPQHFGDGTRLSIL.

The table lists this clone with a few counts. The gene calls are TRBV19 and TRBJ2-1, with 11 bases identical to TRBD2. CDR3 length: 15 amino acids. Germline CDR1 reads LNHDA; CDR2 reads SQIVND (reference sequence). J was trimmed by 4 bases and V by 5 bases; bases with no gene match: 4. The CDR3 spells CASSFSGGAYNEQFF. In nucleotides, the CDR3 is TGTGCCAGTAGTTTTAGCGGGGGGGCTTACAATGAGCAGTTCTTC. Based on the CDR3 plus reference TRBV19 and TRBJ2-1, the full variable domain is DGGITQSPKYLFRKEGQNVTLSCEQNLNHDAMYWYRQDPGQGLRLIYYSQIVNDFQKGDIAEGYSVSREKKESFPLTVTSAQKNPTAFYLCASSFSGGAYNEQFFGPGTRLTVL.

CDR3 in amino acids: CASSPQGISGNTIYF. The CDR3 region has the DNA TGTGCCAGCTCACCCCAGGGGATCTCTGGAAACACCATATATTTT. The V call is TRBV18, the J call TRBJ1-3; perhaps TRBD1 as D (6 bases). The CDR3 sequence is 15 residues long. Between the trimmed V and J ends, which lost 3 bases and 0 bases, there was a span of 9 bases. Looked up from germline, CDR1 is KGHSH and CDR2 is LQKENI.

J is TRBJ2-3 and V is TRBV3-1 (or the pseudogene TRBV3-2); 9 nucleotides match TRBD2. The CDR3 is 17 amino acids. CDR1 LGHDT and CDR2 YNNKEL come from the germline V gene (reference sequence). The V gene end was trimmed by 1 base and the J gene end by 6 bases; junction bases not matched to a gene: 11. CDR3 sequence (DNA): TGTGCCAGCAGCCAAGTGTCTAGCGGGGCCTCAGGGGATACGCAGTATTTT. Its protein product is CASSQVSSGASGDTQYF.

The V and J genes are TRBV11-2 and TRBJ1-2; TRBD1 aligns across 7 bases. In germline, CDR1 is SGHAT, CDR2 FQNNGV. The CDR3 totals 14 residues. Trimming removed 5 bases from V and 5 bases from J; junction bases left unmatched: 8. CDR3 DNA sequence: TGTGCCAGCAGCCCGCAACGGGACAGTTATGGCTACACCTTC. Its translation is CASSPQRDSYGYTF.

This clone was counted only a few times. This sequence joins TRBV11-3 and TRBJ2-3, with 8 bases matching TRBD2. V lost 2 bases to trimming and J lost 2 bases; unmatched junction nucleotides: 3. The CDR3 contains 15 residues. Germline lookup yields CDR1 SGHNT and CDR2 YENEEA. CDR3 region: CASSLRGGYTDTQYF. The CDR3 DNA is TGTGCCAGCAGCTTACGGGGGGGATACACAGATACGCAGTATTTT.

The chain links TRBV10-1 to TRBJ1-1; no clear D. The CDR3 is 13 amino acids. Trimming cost V 2 bases and J 11 bases, with 15 bases left between them. The germline V gene encodes CDR1 WNHNN and CDR2 SYGVQD (reference sequence). The CDR3 nucleotides read TGCGCCAGCAGTGAGACAGACCAGGATAAGGCTTTCTTT. It yields the protein CASSETDQDKAFF.

The genes are TRBV5-4 and TRBJ2-7; TRBD1 matches at 8 bases. Germline V gene data show CDR1 as SGHNT and CDR2 as YYREEE (reference sequence). This CDR3 is 15 amino acids long. V lost 6 bases, J lost 5 bases, and 13 bases stayed unmatched. The CDR3 spells CASTVVPTGVNEQYF. The CDR3 DNA is TGTGCCAGCACAGTGGTGCCGACAGGGGTCAACGAGCAGTACTTC.

The CDR3 DNA reads as TGTGCCAGCAGCGCAGGGGTTTATAATTCACCCCTCCACTTT. Its protein is CASSAGVYNSPLHF. The chain has TRBV7-8 and TRBJ1-6; a possible D gene is TRBD1 (6 bases). Germline loops: CDR1 SGHVS, CDR2 FQNEAQ. This CDR3 is 14 amino acids long. V lost 5 bases, J lost 4 bases, and 9 bases lay in between.

The V and J genes are TRBV5-8 and TRBJ1-4; D perhaps matches TRBD1 (6 bases). Trimming pared 3 bases from V and 5 bases from J, leaving 14 bases between. The germline V gene has CDR1 SGHTS and CDR2 YDEGEE. The CDR3 runs 15 residues. The CDR3 DNA sequence: TGTGCCAGCAGCTCAGGACAGCTCCAAAATGAAAAACTGTTTTTT. This gives the protein CASSSGQLQNEKLFF.

For this clone: The sample contains more than one DNA sequence encoding this CDR3. CDR3 coding DNA: TGTGCCAGCAGCCGAGCCATACAGGGCCGCTACGAGCAGTACTTC. It yields the protein CASSRAIQGRYEQYF. This sequence joins TRBV6-5 and TRBJ2-7, with a weak D call TRBD1 (6 bases). V was trimmed by 6 bases and J by 3 bases, leaving 18 bases between them. Germline CDR1 MNHEY, CDR2 SVGAGI. The CDR3 has 15 amino acids.

This clone was observed a few times. The chain links TRBV6-5 to TRBJ1-2; D possibly corresponds to TRBD1 (5 bases). V gave up 2 bases and J gave up 8 bases, with 12 bases separating them. The CDR3 sequence is 13 residues long. Germline V gene lookup returns CDR1 MNHEY and CDR2 SVGAGI. CDR3 region: CASSYARVGGYTF. The CDR3 DNA reads TGTGCCAGCAGTTACGCCAGGGTTGGCGGCTACACCTTC.

The chain has TRBV18 and TRBJ1-1, with 11 bases that match TRBD1. Per germline, CDR1 KGHSH and CDR2 LQKENI. The CDR3 runs to 15 residues. J gave up 5 bases and V 3 bases, and 5 bases lay outside the gene matches. DNA for the CDR3: TGTGCCAGCTCACCCTCCTGGGACAGGGGGACTGAAGCTTTCTTT. This sequence encodes CASSPSWDRGTEAFF. The whole variable domain, filled in from reference TRBV18 and TRBJ1-1, reads NAGVMQNPRHLVRRRGQEARLRCSPMKGHSHVYWYRQLPEEGLKFMVYLQKENIIDESGMPKERFSAEFPKEGPSILRIQQVVRGDSAAYFCASSPSWDRGTEAFFGQGTRLTVV.

The V and J genes are TRBV7-8 and TRBJ2-3; the match to TRBD2 covers 8 bases. This CDR3 spans 16 amino acids. V lost 1 base, J lost 6 bases, and 9 bases stayed unmatched. The V gene's germline CDR1 is SGHVS and CDR2 FQNEAQ. CDR3 protein: CASSLVTGGATDTQYF. The CDR3 DNA follows: TGTGCCAGCAGCTTAGTGACCGGGGGGGCCACCGATACGCAGTATTTT.

The chain is built from TRBV5-1 and TRBJ2-7; 11 nucleotides agree with TRBD2. Germline assignment: CDR1 SGHRS and CDR2 YFSETQ. Germline trimming cut 3 bases from V and 0 bases from J; bases unmatched to any gene: 8. This CDR3 spans 17 amino acids. CDR3 residues: CASSWGLAELNSYEQYF. For the CDR3, the DNA is TGCGCCAGCAGCTGGGGACTAGCGGAGCTAAACTCCTACGAGCAGTACTTC. The whole variable domain, filled in from reference TRBV5-1 and TRBJ2-7, reads KAGVTQTPRYLIKTRGQQVTLSCSPISGHRSVSWYQQTPGQGLQFLFEYFSETQRNKGNFPGRFSGRQFSNSRSEMNVSTLELGDSALYLCASSWGLAELNSYEQYFGPGTRLTVT.

The chain's CDR3 is CASSLRLGGAALFF. The CDR3 DNA reads as TGTGCCAGCAGTTTAAGGCTTGGTGGGGCGGCCCTATTCTTC. V is TRBV27 and J is TRBJ2-1; D is perhaps TRBD1 (5 bases). The germline V and J ends were trimmed by 2 bases and 16 bases, with 21 bases remaining between them. This CDR3 spans 14 amino acids. Germline V gives CDR1 MNHEY, CDR2 SMNVEV (reference sequence).

The chain couples TRBV9 to TRBJ2-2; a weak D match, TRBD1 (5 bases). This CDR3 is 15 amino acids long. The V end lost 1 base, the J end lost 2 bases, and 9 bases lay between the germline ends. Germline V gene data show CDR1 as SGDLS and CDR2 as YYNGEE. The DNA of the CDR3 is TGTGCCAGCAGCGTAACCCAGGGAAACACCGGGGAGCTGTTTTTT. Amino acids: CASSVTQGNTGELFF.

This clone was counted between two and nine times. CDR3 residues: CASSPPGAGGETQYF. CDR3 coding DNA: TGTGCCAGCTCACCACCAGGCGCAGGGGGAGAGACCCAGTACTTC. J is TRBJ2-5 and V is TRBV18; 7 nucleotides agree with TRBD1. The CDR3 consists of 15 residues. Germline values: CDR1 KGHSH, CDR2 LQKENI. The V gene end was trimmed by 0 bases and the J gene end by 4 bases; junction bases not matched to a gene: 5.

The genes are TRBV11-1 and TRBJ1-1; D is possibly TRBD1 (6 bases). Germline V gene data show CDR1 as SGHAT and CDR2 as FQDESV (reference sequence). The V end was cut by 3 bases, the J end by 3 bases, with 14 bases between. The CDR3 sequence is 15 residues long. The CDR3 region has the DNA TGTGCCAGCAGCTTTTACAGGGTACCGGACACTGAAGCTTTCTTT. The encoded protein is CASSFYRVPDTEAFF.

The chain's CDR3 is CASSQGNRGNSPLHF. CDR3 in DNA: TGCGCCAGCAGCCAAGGGAACAGGGGGAATTCACCCCTCCACTTT. The J gene is TRBJ1-6, the V gene TRBV4-1; TRBD1 agrees at 8 bases. The germline CDR1 and CDR2 sequences are MGHRA and YSYEKL. V shed 1 base, J shed 7 bases, and the junction held 3 bases outside the gene matches. The CDR3 covers 15 residues.

V gene TRBV11-2 combines with J gene TRBJ1-1; 8 nucleotides agree with TRBD1. Germline V gene data show CDR1 as SGHAT and CDR2 as FQNNGV. J lost 0 bases, V lost 4 bases, and 4 bases had no gene match. The CDR3 totals 15 residues. The CDR3 coding sequence is TGTGCCAGCAGCTCGCCGGACAGGGTGAACACTGAAGCTTTCTTT. Its protein is CASSSPDRVNTEAFF.

This clone was detected only a few times. V is TRBV5-4 and J is TRBJ2-5; D is possibly TRBD2 (6 bases). There are 15 residues in the CDR3. Per the germline V gene, CDR1 is SGHNT and CDR2 is YYREEE (reference sequence). The V end lost 4 bases, the J end lost 4 bases, and 17 bases lay between the germline ends. The CDR3 DNA is TGTGCCAGCAGCCCGGATGGCGGGGTAACAGAGACCCAGTACTTC. Its translation is CASSPDGGVTETQYF.

This chain links TRBV5-4 with TRBJ1-1; the D is unclear. The V gene's germline CDR1 is SGHNT and CDR2 YYREEE (reference sequence). Trimming left V 2 bases short and J 6 bases short, with 14 bases between. The CDR3 length is 14 residues. CDR3 protein: CASSFVGSRAEAFF. CDR3 coding DNA: TGTGCCAGCAGCTTTGTAGGGTCGAGGGCTGAAGCTTTCTTT.

V gene TRBV29-1 combines with J gene TRBJ2-7; D is uncertain. Germline V CDR1 and CDR2: SQVTM, ANQGSEA. CDR3 length: 12 amino acids. V was cut by 1 base and J by 4 bases, with 8 bases left in between. The CDR3 region has the DNA TGCAGCGTTGAAGGCCTGGCTTACGAGCAGTACTTC. It translates to CSVEGLAYEQYF.

This clone was seen once. The chain couples TRBV7-3 to TRBJ1-2; 7 nucleotides agree with TRBD1. The CDR3 sequence is 15 residues long. CDR1 is SGHTA and CDR2 is FQGTGA in the germline V gene. With 1 base clipped from V and 7 bases from J, the junction kept 9 bases outside the gene matches. DNA for the CDR3: TGTGCCAGCAGCTTAAGCGGGACAGAGGGTAGTGGCTACACCTTC. Its protein product is CASSLSGTEGSGYTF.

CDR3 nucleotides: TGCGCCAGCAGCCCCCGACAGGGGTCAGATACGCAGTATTTT. This sequence encodes CASSPRQGSDTQYF. The V and J genes are TRBV5-1 and TRBJ2-3; TRBD1 matches at 8 bases. The ends lost 4 bases at V and 4 bases at J; junction bases unmatched: 5. CDR3 length equals 14 residues. Germline V gives CDR1 SGHRS, CDR2 YFSETQ.

This chain joins TRBV24-1 and TRBJ2-7; tentatively, D is TRBD1 (6 bases). This CDR3 region has 15 residues. V was shortened by 4 bases and J by 0 bases, with 12 bases between the two germline ends. CDR1 and CDR2 from the germline V gene are KGHDR and SFDVKD. The CDR3, as DNA: TGTGCCACCAGTGACCCGCAGGGGAACTCCTACGAGCAGTACTTC. Its protein is CATSDPQGNSYEQYF.

The chain carries TRBV7-2 and TRBJ2-3, with 10 bases fitting TRBD2. This CDR3 has 17 residues. The V segment lost 0 bases and the J segment 1 base; nucleotides outside the gene matches: 4. The germline gives CDR1 SGHTA, CDR2 FQGNSA. CDR3: CASSLALLAGGTDTQYF. In DNA, the CDR3 is TGTGCCAGCAGCTTAGCTCTGCTAGCGGGGGGCACAGATACGCAGTATTTT.

The V call is TRBV19, the J call TRBJ2-5; 7 bases map to TRBD2. Germline V gene lookup returns CDR1 LNHDA and CDR2 SQIVND (reference sequence). Trimming at V came to 4 bases and at J to 9 bases, leaving 8 bases not matched to a gene. CDR3 length: 13 amino acids. Written as DNA, the CDR3 is TGTGCCAGTAGTACATCGGGCCGGGAGGCCCAGTACTTC. This encodes CASSTSGREAQYF.

This rearrangement joins TRBV3-1 (or the pseudogene TRBV3-2) to TRBJ1-2, with D unresolved. The ends were cut back, 4 bases at V and 0 bases at J, with 6 bases in the middle. The CDR3 is 13 residues long. Germline CDR1 reads LGHDT; CDR2 reads YNNKEL (reference sequence). CDR3 sequence reads: CASSLSANYGYTF. As DNA, the CDR3 is TGTGCCAGCAGCCTCTCTGCTAACTATGGCTACACCTTC.